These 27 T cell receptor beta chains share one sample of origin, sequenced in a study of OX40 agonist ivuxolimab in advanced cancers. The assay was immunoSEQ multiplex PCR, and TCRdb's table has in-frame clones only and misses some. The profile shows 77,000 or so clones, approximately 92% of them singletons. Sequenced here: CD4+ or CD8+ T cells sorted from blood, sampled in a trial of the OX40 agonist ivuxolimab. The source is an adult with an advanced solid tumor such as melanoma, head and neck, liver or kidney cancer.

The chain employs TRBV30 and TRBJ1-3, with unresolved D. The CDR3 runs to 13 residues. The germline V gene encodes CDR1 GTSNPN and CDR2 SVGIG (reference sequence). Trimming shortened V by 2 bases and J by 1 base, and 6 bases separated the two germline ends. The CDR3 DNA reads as TGTGCCTGGAGTAAAGGTTCTGGAAACACCATATATTTT. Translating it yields CAWSKGSGNTIYF. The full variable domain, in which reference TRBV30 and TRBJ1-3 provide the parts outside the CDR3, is SQTIHQWPATLVQPVGSPLSLECTVEGTSNPNLYWYRQAAGRGLQLLFYSVGIGQISSEVPQNLSASRPQDRQFILSSKKLLLSDSGFYLCAWSKGSGNTIYFGEGSWLTVV.

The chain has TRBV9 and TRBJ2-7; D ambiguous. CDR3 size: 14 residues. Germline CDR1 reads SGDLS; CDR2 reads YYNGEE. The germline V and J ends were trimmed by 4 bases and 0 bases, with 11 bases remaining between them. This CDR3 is CASSLNTLSYEQYF. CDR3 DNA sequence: TGTGCCAGCAGCCTAAACACCCTCTCCTACGAGCAGTACTTC.

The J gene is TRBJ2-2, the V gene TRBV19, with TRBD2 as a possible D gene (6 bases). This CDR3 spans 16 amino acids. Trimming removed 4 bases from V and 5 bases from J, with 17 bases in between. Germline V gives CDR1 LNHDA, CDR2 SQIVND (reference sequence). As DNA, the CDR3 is TGTGCCAGTAGTAACGGGGGTACAGGTCCAACCGGGGAGCTGTTTTTT. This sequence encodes CASSNGGTGPTGELFF.

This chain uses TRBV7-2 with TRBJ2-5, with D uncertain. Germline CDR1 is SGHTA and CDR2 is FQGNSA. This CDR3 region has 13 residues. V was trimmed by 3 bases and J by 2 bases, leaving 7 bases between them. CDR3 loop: CASSFGSQETQYF. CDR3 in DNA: TGTGCCAGCAGCTTCGGATCACAAGAGACCCAGTACTTC.

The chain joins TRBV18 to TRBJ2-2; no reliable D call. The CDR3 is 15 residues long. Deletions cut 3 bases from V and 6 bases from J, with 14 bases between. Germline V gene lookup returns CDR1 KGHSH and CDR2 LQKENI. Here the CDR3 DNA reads TGTGCCAGCTCACCTTTCCAGGTTATATCCGGGGAGCTGTTTTTT. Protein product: CASSPFQVISGELFF. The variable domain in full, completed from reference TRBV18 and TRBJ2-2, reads NAGVMQNPRHLVRRRGQEARLRCSPMKGHSHVYWYRQLPEEGLKFMVYLQKENIIDESGMPKERFSAEFPKEGPSILRIQQVVRGDSAAYFCASSPFQVISGELFFGEGSRLTVL.

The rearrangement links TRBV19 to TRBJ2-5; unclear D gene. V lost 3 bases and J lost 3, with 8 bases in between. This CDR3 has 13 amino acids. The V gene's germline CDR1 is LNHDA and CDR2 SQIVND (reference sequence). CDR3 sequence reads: CASSIIREETQYF. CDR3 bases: TGTGCCAGTAGTATTATCCGTGAAGAGACCCAGTACTTC.

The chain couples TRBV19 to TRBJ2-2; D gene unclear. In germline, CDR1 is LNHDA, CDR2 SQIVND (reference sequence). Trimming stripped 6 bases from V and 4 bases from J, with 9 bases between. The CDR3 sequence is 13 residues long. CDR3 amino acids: CASRVSGTGELFF. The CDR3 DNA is TGTGCCAGTAGGGTATCGGGCACCGGGGAGCTGTTTTTT.

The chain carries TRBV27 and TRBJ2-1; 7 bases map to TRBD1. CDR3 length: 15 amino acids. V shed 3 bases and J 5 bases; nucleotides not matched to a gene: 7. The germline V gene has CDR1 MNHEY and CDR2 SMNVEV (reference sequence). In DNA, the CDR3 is TGTGCCAGCAGTTTGACAGGGCAAACCAACAATGAGCAGTTCTTC. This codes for CASSLTGQTNNEQFF.

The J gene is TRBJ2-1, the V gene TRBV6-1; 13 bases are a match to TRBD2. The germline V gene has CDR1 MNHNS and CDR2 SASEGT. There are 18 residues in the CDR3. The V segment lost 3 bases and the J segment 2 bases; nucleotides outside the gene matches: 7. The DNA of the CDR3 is TGTGCCAGCAGTGACACTAGCGGGAGGGCTAGGGCCTACAATGAGCAGTTCTTC. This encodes CASSDTSGRARAYNEQFF.

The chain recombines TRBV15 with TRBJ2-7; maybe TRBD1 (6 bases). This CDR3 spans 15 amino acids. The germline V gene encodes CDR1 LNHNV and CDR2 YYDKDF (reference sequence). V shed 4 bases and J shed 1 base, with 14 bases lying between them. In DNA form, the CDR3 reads TGTGCCACCAGCATAGAGAAAGGGGGATCCTACGAGCAGTACTTC. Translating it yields CATSIEKGGSYEQYF.

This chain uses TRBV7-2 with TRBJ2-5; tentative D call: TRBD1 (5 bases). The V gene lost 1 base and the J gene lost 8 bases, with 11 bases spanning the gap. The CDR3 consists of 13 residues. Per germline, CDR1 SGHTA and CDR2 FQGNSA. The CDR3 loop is CASSLVEQVTQYF. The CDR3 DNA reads TGTGCCAGCAGCTTAGTGGAACAGGTCACCCAGTACTTC. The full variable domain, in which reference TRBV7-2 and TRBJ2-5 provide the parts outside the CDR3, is GAGVSQSPSNKVTEKGKDVELRCDPISGHTALYWYRQSLGQGLEFLIYFQGNSAPDKSGLPSDRFSAERTGGSVSTLTIQRTQQEDSAVYLCASSLVEQVTQYFGPGTRLLVL.

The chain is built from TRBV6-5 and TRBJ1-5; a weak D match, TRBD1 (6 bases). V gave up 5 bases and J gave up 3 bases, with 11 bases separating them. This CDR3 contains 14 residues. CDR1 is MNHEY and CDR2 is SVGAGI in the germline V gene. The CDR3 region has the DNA TGTGCCAGCAGTCGAGACAGGTACAATCAGCCCCAGCATTTT. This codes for CASSRDRYNQPQHF.

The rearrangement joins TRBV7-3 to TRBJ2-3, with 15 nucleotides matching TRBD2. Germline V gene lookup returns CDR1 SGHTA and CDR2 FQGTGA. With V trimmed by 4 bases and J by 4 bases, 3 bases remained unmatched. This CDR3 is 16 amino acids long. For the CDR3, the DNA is TGTGCCAGCAGCTCCGGACTAGCGGGGGGGGCAGATACGCAGTATTTT. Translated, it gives CASSSGLAGGADTQYF. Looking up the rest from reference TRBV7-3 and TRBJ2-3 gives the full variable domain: GAGVSQTPSNKVTEKGKYVELRCDPISGHTALYWYRQSLGQGPEFLIYFQGTGAADDSGLPNDRFFAVRPEGSVSTLKIQRTERGDSAVYLCASSSGLAGGADTQYFGPGTRLTVL.

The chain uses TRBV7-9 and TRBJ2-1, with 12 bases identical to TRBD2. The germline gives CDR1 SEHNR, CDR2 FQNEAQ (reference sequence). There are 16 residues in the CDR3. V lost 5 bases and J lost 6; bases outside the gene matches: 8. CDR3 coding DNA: TGTGCCAGCAGCGCGCCGGGACTAGCGGGCATCAATGAGCAGTTCTTC. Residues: CASSAPGLAGINEQFF.

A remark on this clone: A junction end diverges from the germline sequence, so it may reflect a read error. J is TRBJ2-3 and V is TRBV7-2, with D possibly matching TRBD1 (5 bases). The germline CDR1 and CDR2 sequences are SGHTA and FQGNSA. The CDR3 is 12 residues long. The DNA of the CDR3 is TGTGCCAGCAGCCGAGATACAGGTACGCAGTATTTT. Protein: CASSRDTGTQYF.

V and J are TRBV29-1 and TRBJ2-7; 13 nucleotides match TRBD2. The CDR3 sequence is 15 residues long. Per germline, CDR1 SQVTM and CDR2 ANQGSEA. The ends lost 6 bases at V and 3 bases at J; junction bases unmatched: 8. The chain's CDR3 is CSVRTSGSGGYEQYF. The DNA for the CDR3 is TGCAGCGTAAGGACTAGCGGGAGTGGTGGCTACGAGCAGTACTTC.

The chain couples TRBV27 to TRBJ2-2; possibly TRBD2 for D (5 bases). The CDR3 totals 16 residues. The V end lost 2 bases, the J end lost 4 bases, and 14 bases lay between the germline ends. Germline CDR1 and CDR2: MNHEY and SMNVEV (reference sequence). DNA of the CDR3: TGTGCCAGCAGTTTAGTTCCCCAAGGAGGCACCGGGGAGCTGTTTTTT. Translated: CASSLVPQGGTGELFF.

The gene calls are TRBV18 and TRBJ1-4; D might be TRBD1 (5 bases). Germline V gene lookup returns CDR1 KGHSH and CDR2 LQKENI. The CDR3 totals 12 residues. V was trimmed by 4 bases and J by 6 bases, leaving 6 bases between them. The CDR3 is CASSRDHEKLFF. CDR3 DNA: TGTGCCAGCTCACGGGACCATGAAAAACTGTTTTTT. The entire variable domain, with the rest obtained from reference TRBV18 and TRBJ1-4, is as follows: NAGVMQNPRHLVRRRGQEARLRCSPMKGHSHVYWYRQLPEEGLKFMVYLQKENIIDESGMPKERFSAEFPKEGPSILRIQQVVRGDSAAYFCASSRDHEKLFFGSGTQLSVL.

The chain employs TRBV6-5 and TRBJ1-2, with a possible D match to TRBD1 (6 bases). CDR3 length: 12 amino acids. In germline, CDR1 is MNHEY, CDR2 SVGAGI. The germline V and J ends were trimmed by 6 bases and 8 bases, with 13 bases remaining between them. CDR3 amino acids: CASSPGQLGYTF. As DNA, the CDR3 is TGTGCCAGCAGCCCCGGACAGCTGGGCTACACCTTC.

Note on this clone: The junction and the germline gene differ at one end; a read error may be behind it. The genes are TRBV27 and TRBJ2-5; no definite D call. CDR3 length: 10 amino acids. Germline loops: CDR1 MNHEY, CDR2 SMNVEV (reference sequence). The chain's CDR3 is CASGQGTQYF. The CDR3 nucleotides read TGTGCCAGCGGCCAAGGGACCCAGTACTTC.

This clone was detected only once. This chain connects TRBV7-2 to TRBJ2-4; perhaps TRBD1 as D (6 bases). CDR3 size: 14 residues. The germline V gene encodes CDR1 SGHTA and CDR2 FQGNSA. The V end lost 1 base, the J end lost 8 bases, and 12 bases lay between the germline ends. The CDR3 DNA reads TGTGCCAGCAGCTTAGACAGGGACGGAGACATTCAGTACTTC. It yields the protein CASSLDRDGDIQYF.

The CDR3 coding sequence is TGTGCCAGCTGCCTCTCTGGGATTAATAATTCACCCCTCCACTTT. Its translation is CASCLSGINNSPLHF. J is TRBJ1-6 and V is TRBV6-5; no firm D call. Trimming took 8 bases from V and 5 from J, leaving 16 bases between them. CDR3 length: 15 residues. Germline V CDR1 and CDR2: MNHEY, SVGAGI.

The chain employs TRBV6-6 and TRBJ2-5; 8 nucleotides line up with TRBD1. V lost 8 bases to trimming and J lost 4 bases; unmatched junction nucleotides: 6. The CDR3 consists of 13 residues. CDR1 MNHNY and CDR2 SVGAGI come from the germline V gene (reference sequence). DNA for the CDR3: TGTGCCAGCGGAGACAGGGGTGGAGAGACCCAGTACTTC. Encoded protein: CASGDRGGETQYF.

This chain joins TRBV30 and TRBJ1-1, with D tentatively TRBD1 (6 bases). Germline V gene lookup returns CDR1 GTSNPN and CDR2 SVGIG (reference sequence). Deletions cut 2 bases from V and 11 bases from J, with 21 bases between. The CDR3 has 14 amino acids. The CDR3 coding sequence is TGTGCCTGGAGTTCACAGGGAAACTGGGGGCCGGCTTTCTTT. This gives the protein CAWSSQGNWGPAFF.

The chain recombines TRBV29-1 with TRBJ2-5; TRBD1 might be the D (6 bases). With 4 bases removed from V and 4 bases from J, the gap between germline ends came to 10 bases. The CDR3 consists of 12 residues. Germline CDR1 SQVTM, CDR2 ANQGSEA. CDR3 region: CSVVGQTETQYF. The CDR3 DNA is TGCAGCGTTGTCGGACAGACAGAGACCCAGTACTTC.

The CDR3 DNA is TGTGCCAGCAGCCATAGCCGGGTCGTTTACAATCAGCCCCAGCATTTT. The encoded protein is CASSHSRVVYNQPQHF. The chain couples TRBV28 to TRBJ1-5; the D is unclear. Germline assignment: CDR1 MDHEN and CDR2 SYDVKM. The ends were cut back, 6 bases at V and 3 bases at J, with 18 bases in the middle. The length of the CDR3 is 16 residues.

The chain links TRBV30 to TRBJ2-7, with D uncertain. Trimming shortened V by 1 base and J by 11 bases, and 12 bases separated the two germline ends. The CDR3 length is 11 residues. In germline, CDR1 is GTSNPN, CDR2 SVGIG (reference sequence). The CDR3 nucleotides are TGTGCCTGGAGTGCATTCGGCCCTGAGTACTTC. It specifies CAWSAFGPEYF.